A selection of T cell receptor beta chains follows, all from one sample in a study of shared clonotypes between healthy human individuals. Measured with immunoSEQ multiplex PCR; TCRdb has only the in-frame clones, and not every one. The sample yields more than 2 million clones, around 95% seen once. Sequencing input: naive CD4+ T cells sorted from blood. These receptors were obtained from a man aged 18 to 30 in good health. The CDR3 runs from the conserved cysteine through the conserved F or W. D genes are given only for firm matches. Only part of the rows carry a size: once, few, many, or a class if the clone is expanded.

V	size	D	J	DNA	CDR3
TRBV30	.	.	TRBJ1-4	TGTGCCTGGAGTCCACAGGGTACGACTAATGAAAAACTGTTTTTT	CAWSPQGTTNEKLFF
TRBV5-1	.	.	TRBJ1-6	TGCGCCACCTCGGTCAGTACGAGGGGAAATTCACCCCTCCACTTT	CATSVSTRGNSPLHF
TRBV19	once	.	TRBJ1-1	TGTGCCAGTATCGTGCGGGGGACTGAAGCTTTCTTT	CASIVRGTEAFF
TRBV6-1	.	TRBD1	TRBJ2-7	TGTGCCAGCAGTGAATACAGGGGTCCCTACGAGCAGTACTTC	CASSEYRGPYEQYF
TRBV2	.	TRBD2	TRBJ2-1	TGTGCCAGCACCCTGGGACTAGCCTTTGTCAATGAGCAGTTCTTC	CASTLGLAFVNEQFF
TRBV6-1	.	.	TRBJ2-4	TGTGCCAGCAGTGAAGTTGGCCAGGGGACTATTAGTGCCAAAAACATTCAGTACTTC	CASSEVGQGTISAKNIQYF
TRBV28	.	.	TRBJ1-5	TGTGCCAGCACCTGGGGGGGGCCCTATAGCAATCAGCCCCAGCATTTT	CASTWGGPYSNQPQHF
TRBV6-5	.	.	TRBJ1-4	TGTGCCAGCAGTTATAGCCTAGTTGCAACTAATGAAAAACTGTTTTTT	CASSYSLVATNEKLFF
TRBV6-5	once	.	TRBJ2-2	TGTGCCAGCAGTAGGAGCGGGTCTGGGGAGCTGTTTTTT	CASSRSGSGELFF
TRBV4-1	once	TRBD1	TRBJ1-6	TGCGCCAGCAGCCCGGAAGGAGTGGACAGGGCGAATTCACCCCTCCACTTT	CASSPEGVDRANSPLHF
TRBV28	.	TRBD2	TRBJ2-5	TGTGCCAGCAGCCTTACTAGCGGGGGCCAAGAGACCCAGTACTTC	CASSLTSGGQETQYF
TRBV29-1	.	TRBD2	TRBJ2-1	TGCAGCGTTGAAACGACAGTTGGTGCTAGCGGGGGGTTCAGTTCCTACAATGAGCAGTTCTTC	CSVETTVGASGGFSSYNEQFF
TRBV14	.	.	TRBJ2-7	TGTGCCAGCAGCCAAGCGAGCAGGGATGGGGAGCAGTACTTC	CASSQASRDGEQYF
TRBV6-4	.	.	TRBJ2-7	TGTGCCACCTGGGGGGGGGCCCTCTCCTACGAGCAGTACTTC	CATWGGALSYEQYF
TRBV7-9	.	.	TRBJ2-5	TGTGCCAGCAGCTTAGGGCGGGGTTTCTCCGATCAAGAGACCCAGTACTTC	CASSLGRGFSDQETQYF
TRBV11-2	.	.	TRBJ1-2	TGTGCCAGCAGCTTAGAGACTTCTAACTATGGCTACACCTTC	CASSLETSNYGYTF
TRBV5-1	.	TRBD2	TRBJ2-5	TGCGCCAGCAGCTTGGGGGGGACTAGTAGAGGAGAGACCCAGTACTTC	CASSLGGTSRGETQYF